The 2 T cell receptor beta chains below all came from one sample that was sequenced in a study of T cells in Graves' hyperthyroidism and ophthalmopathy. RNA transcripts served as the template for amplifying TCR beta CDR3 regions. Carried out on the TCR CDR3, a first-round RT-PCR used the HTBI primer set. One entry per CDR3 protein results from TCRdb running MiXCR on the multiplex PCR reads. Here the sample spans around 340,000 distinct CDR3 sequences, roughly a fifth being singletons. Sequences were obtained from blood. These receptors came from a woman aged 50 to 60 with Graves' hyperthyroidism.

This clonotype was counted ten times or more. The chain combines TRBV20-1 with TRBJ2-3; 7 nucleotides line up with TRBD1. The trim removed 5 bases at V and 5 bases at J, leaving 10 bases unmatched. The CDR3 extends over 14 amino acids. Germline CDR1 and CDR2: DFQATT and SNEGSKA (reference sequence). In nucleotides, the CDR3 is TGCAGTGCTCGAAACAGACAGGGTCAAGATACGCAGTATTTT. Protein: CSARNRQGQDTQYF.

This clonotype showed up many times. The chain has TRBV7-6 and TRBJ1-1; weak D call: TRBD1 (5 bases). The CDR3 is 15 amino acids. With 1 base removed from V and 1 base from J, the gap between germline ends came to 10 bases. The germline gives CDR1 SGHVS, CDR2 FNYEAQ. The CDR3 sequence: CASSLGGFGNTEAFF. The CDR3 nucleotides read TGTGCCAGCAGCTTAGGGGGGTTTGGGAACACTGAAGCTTTCTTT.